The TCR beta chain under discussion was sequenced for a study of early T cells in non-severe SARS-CoV-2 infection. As for the study in general: RNA in bulk from unsorted whole blood was sequenced, and chains were unpaired. Study-wide results and limits: VDJdb-based annotation leaned toward anti-spike CD8 responses and missed private and CD4 specificities.

Researchers attached unique molecular identifiers to individual cDNA molecules. TCRdb reprocessed the 5' RACE reads with MiXCR, giving one entry per CDR3 protein. The repertoire holds roughly 67,000 distinct CDR3 sequences, with roughly a tenth as singletons. Trimming took 6 bases from V and 0 from J, leaving 11 bases between them. The length of the CDR3 is 15 residues. This clonotype was counted only a few times. Its antigen is not identified. This receptor was taken from an adult who was a healthcare worker with PCR-confirmed SARS-CoV-2 infection or an uninfected control (not recorded which). This chain connects TRBV12-3 or TRBV12-4 to TRBJ1-4, with D unresolved. Sequencing was performed on whole blood. CDR3 bases: TGTGCCAGCAGACAGACCGGTGCAACTAATGAAAAACTGTTTTTT. It yields the protein CASRQTGATNEKLFF.